This T cell receptor (beta chain) was documented in a study of CD8+ T cells in alopecia areata. Study information: A regimen of oral tofacitinib, 5 to 10 mg twice daily, was given to treated patients.

Indicated treatment: oral pan-JAK inhibitor, 5-10 mg twice daily. Alopecia areata patients had lesional scalp punch biopsies and peripheral blood taken from them. Trimming cost V 0 bases and J 2 bases, with 6 bases left between them. The CDR3 consists of 14 residues. The germline V gene encodes CDR1 SGDLS and CDR2 YYNGEE. As the sequencing template, cDNA was produced by extracting RNA and reverse transcribing it. Libraries were prepared by immunoSEQ multiplex PCR; TCRdb keeps only in-frame clonotypes and omits some of them. The sample yields about 270,000 clones, roughly 60% seen once. Notes on this clone: Its antigen remains unknown.

Overall study results and limits: Tofacitinib significantly brought down scalp clonality and expanded CD8+ clones among top 100. Lesional scalp displayed greater clonality than normal scalp, most notably in alopecia totalis/universalis.

This TCR came from a human donor with alopecia areata. The chain combines TRBV9 with TRBJ1-5; D is undetermined. Sequences were derived from CD4+ T cells sorted from blood, sampled around week 52, from a patient treated with tofacitinib. The CDR3 protein is CASSVDQRNQPQHF. DNA for the CDR3: TGTGCCAGCAGCGTAGACCAGCGCAATCAGCCCCAGCATTTT.